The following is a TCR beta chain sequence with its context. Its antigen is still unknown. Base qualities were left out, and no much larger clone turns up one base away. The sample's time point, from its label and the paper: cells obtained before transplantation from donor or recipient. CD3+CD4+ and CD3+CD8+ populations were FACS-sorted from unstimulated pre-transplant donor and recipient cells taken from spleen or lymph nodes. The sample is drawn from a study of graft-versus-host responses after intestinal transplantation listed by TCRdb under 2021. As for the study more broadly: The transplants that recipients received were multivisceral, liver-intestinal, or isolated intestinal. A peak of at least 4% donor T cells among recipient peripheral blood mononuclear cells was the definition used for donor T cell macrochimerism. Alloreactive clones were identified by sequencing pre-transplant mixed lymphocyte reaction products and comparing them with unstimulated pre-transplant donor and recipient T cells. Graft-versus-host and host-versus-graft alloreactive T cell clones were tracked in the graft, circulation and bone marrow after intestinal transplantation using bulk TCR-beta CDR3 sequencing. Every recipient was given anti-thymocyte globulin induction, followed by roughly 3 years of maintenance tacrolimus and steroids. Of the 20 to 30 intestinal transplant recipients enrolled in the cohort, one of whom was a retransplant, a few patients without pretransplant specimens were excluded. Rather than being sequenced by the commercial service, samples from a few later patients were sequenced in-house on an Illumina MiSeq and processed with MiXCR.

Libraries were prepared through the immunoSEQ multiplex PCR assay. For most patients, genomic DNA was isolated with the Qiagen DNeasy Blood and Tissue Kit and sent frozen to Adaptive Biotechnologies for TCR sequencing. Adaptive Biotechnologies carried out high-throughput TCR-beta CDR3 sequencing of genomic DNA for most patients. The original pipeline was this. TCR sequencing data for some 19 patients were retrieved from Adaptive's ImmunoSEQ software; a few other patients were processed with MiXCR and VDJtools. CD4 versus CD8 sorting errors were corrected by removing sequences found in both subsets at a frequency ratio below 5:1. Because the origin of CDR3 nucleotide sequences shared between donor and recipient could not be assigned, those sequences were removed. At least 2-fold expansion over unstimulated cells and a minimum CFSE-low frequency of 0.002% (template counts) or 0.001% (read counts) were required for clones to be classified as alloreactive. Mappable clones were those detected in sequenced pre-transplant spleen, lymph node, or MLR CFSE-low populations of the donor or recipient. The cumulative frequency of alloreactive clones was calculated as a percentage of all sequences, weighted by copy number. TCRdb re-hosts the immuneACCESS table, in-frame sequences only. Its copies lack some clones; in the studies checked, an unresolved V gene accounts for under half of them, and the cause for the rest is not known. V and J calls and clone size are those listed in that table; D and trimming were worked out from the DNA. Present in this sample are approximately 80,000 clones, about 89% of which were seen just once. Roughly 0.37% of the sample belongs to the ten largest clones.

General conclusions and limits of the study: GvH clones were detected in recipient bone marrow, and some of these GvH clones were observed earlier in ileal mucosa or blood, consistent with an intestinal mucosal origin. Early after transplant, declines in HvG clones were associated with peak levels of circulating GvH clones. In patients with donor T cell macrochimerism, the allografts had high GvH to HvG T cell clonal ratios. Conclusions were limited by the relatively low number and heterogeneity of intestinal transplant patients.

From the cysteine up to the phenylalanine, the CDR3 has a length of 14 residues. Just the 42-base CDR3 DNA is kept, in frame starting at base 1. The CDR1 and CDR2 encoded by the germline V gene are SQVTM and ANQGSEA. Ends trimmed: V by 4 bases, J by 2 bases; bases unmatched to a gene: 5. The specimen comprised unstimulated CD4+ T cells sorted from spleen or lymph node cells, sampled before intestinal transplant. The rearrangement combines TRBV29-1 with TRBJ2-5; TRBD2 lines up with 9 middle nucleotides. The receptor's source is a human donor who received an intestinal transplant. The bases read TGCAGCGTTGTTCCAGCGGGGGGACAAGAGACCCAGTACTTC. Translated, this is CSVVPAGGQETQYF.